Below are 2 T cell receptor beta chains sequenced from a single sample in a study of blood T cell repertoires in COVID-19. The protocol was immunoSEQ multiplex PCR, while the TCRdb copy is restricted to in-frame clones and leaves out a portion. The sample contains tens of thousands of clones, about 75% of which appear only once. The sequenced sample consisted of peripheral blood. These receptors all come from a man between 65 and 85 years old with active or convalescent COVID-19.

This chain joins TRBV18 and TRBJ1-2, with D tentatively TRBD1 (6 bases). V lost 6 bases to trimming and J lost 5 bases, with 7 bases between them. The CDR3 length is 11 residues. In germline, CDR1 is KGHSH, CDR2 LQKENI. The CDR3: CASSGQYGYTF. CDR3 bases: TGTGCCAGCTCCGGACAGTATGGCTACACCTTC.

Here the CDR3 DNA reads TGTGCCATCAGTGAGTCGAGAGGGGGTAGTCAGCCCCAGCATTTT. Translated: CAISESRGGSQPQHF. The chain joins TRBV10-3 to TRBJ1-5, with a tentative D call TRBD1 (6 bases). Per the germline V gene, CDR1 is ENHRY and CDR2 is SYGVKD. The CDR3 totals 15 residues. Trimming left V 0 bases short and J 6 bases short, with 12 bases between.